One T cell receptor (beta chain) is described in this entry. The antigen is unknown. The entry originates in a study of shared clonotypes between healthy human individuals. Study-wide findings and caveats: Sorted-subset sequencing, rarefaction showed, was incomplete despite large depth. In contrast to clonotypes shared by all four donors, non-shared clonotypes had lower generation probabilities.

Germline loops: CDR1 SGDLS, CDR2 YYNGEE. The CDR3 loop spans 15 amino acids. V lost 0 bases and J lost 2, with 12 bases in between. Selected positively for CCR7 and CD45RO-negative, naive CD8 cells excluded terminally differentiated effector memory CD45RA+ cells. The assay was carried out at the deep level. Some clones are missing from TCRdb's copy, which holds only in-frame ones; the method was immunoSEQ multiplex PCR. The table includes about 2 million clones, 85% to 95% detected once. The rearrangement links TRBV9 to TRBJ2-7, with D perhaps matching TRBD2 (6 bases). Specimen: naive CD8+ T cells sorted from blood. This TCR came from a man younger than 35 in good health. Here the CDR3 reads CASSVGDGSPYEQYF. The CDR3 nucleotides read TGTGCCAGCAGCGTAGGTGACGGGAGCCCCTACGAGCAGTACTTC.